Listed below are T cell receptor beta chains from one sample, sequenced in a study of identical twins. MiXCR, run by TCRdb on the 5' RACE reads, gives a single entry per CDR3 protein. Here the sample spans roughly 700,000 distinct CDR3 sequences, 8.5% to 9% being singletons. These same records also appear under a second study, on yellow fever vaccine responses in identical twins.

The sample taken for sequencing was PBMCs. The receptors shown here come from a woman aged 18-35 years in good health. The CDR3 runs from the conserved cysteine through the conserved F or W. A D gene is named only where the DNA matches it firmly. Size is stated for part of the rows, as once, few or many counts, or as a class when the clone is expanded.

D gene: TRBD2
clone size: many
J gene: TRBJ2-7
V gene: TRBV2
CDR3 protein: CASSVLAGGPYEQYF
CDR3 DNA: TGTGCCAGCAGTGTTCTAGCGGGGGGGCCCTACGAGCAGTACTTC

D gene: -
clone size: many
J gene: TRBJ1-2
V gene: TRBV12-3/TRBV12-4
CDR3 protein: CASSPNIPYGFTF
CDR3 DNA: TGTGCCAGCAGTCCTAATATACCTTACGGCTTCACCTTC

D gene: TRBD1
clone size: -
J gene: TRBJ1-6
V gene: TRBV10-3
CDR3 protein: CASRRTGGDQPLHF
CDR3 DNA: TGTGCTTCTAGGAGGACAGGGGGGGATCAACCCCTCCACTTT

D gene: -
clone size: once
J gene: TRBJ2-7
V gene: TRBV27
CDR3 protein: CASSFRGLIYEQYF
CDR3 DNA: TGTGCCAGCAGTTTTAGGGGCCTAATATACGAGCAGTACTTC

D gene: TRBD2
clone size: few
J gene: TRBJ2-3
V gene: TRBV6-1
CDR3 protein: CASPTRGGAPPDTQYF
CDR3 DNA: TGTGCCAGCCCGACACGGGGGGGGGCCCCTCCAGATACGCAGTATTTT

D gene: -
clone size: few
J gene: TRBJ2-3
V gene: TRBV9
CDR3 protein: CASSALGGSSTDTQYF
CDR3 DNA: TGTGCCAGCAGCGCCCTGGGCGGGTCTAGCACAGATACGCAGTATTTT

D gene: -
clone size: -
J gene: TRBJ2-5
V gene: TRBV2
CDR3 protein: CASKGDGLETQYF
CDR3 DNA: TGTGCCAGCAAAGGGGATGGCCTAGAGACCCAGTACTTC

D gene: -
clone size: many
J gene: TRBJ2-2
V gene: TRBV4-2
CDR3 protein: CASSRAGLAGELFF
CDR3 DNA: TGTGCCAGCAGCCGGGCAGGGCTCGCCGGGGAGCTGTTTTTT

D gene: -
clone size: -
J gene: TRBJ2-3
V gene: TRBV29-1
CDR3 protein: CSVAWTGRTDTQYF
CDR3 DNA: TGCAGCGTTGCTTGGACGGGACGCACAGATACGCAGTATTTT

D gene: -
clone size: few
J gene: TRBJ2-3
V gene: TRBV7-2
CDR3 protein: CASGRNIDTQYF
CDR3 DNA: TGTGCCAGCGGACGTAATATAGATACGCAGTATTTT

D gene: TRBD2
clone size: -
J gene: TRBJ2-1
V gene: TRBV6-2/TRBV6-3
CDR3 protein: CASSPPPSAGAAYNEQFF
CDR3 DNA: TGTGCCAGCAGTCCGCCCCCCTCGGCGGGAGCCGCCTACAATGAGCAGTTCTTC

D gene: TRBD1
clone size: few
J gene: TRBJ2-2
V gene: TRBV12-3/TRBV12-4
CDR3 protein: CASSFDRVTGELFF
CDR3 DNA: TGTGCCAGCAGTTTTGACAGGGTCACCGGGGAGCTGTTTTTT

D gene: TRBD2
clone size: few
J gene: TRBJ2-7
V gene: TRBV20-1
CDR3 protein: CSALGGRNYEQYF
CDR3 DNA: TGCAGTGCTCTTGGCGGGAGGAACTACGAGCAGTACTTC

D gene: -
clone size: many
J gene: TRBJ2-5
V gene: TRBV12-3/TRBV12-4
CDR3 protein: CASSSLRDNRKETQYF
CDR3 DNA: TGTGCCAGCAGTTCCCTCCGGGACAACAGAAAAGAGACCCAGTACTTC

D gene: TRBD2
clone size: few
J gene: TRBJ2-1
V gene: TRBV7-9
CDR3 protein: CASSLELAGVYNEQFF
CDR3 DNA: TGTGCCAGCAGCTTAGAACTAGCGGGGGTCTACAATGAGCAGTTCTTC

D gene: TRBD1
clone size: many
J gene: TRBJ2-5
V gene: TRBV12-3/TRBV12-4
CDR3 protein: CASRPNRGVETQYF
CDR3 DNA: TGTGCCAGCAGGCCGAACAGGGGGGTTGAGACCCAGTACTTC

D gene: -
clone size: few
J gene: TRBJ1-1
V gene: TRBV27
CDR3 protein: CASSWGHTNTEAFF
CDR3 DNA: TGTGCCAGCAGTTGGGGACATACTAACACTGAAGCTTTCTTT